This passage covers 7 T cell receptor beta chains from one sample sequenced in a study of molecular identifiers for immune sequencing clone quantification. TCRdb used MiXCR to reprocess the PCR reads, holding one entry per CDR3 protein. The table lists about half a million distinct CDR3 sequences, 20% to 25% of them singletons. Input material: naive CD8+ T cells from blood, with Jurkat cell RNA spiked in. The subset here: FACS-sorted CD8+CD4-CCR7+CD45RA+ naive T cells. The origin of the receptors is a human donor in good health. Some libraries in this study had Jurkat cell RNA spiked in.

The chain links TRBV12-3 or TRBV12-4 to TRBJ1-2, with D perhaps matching TRBD1 (5 bases). The CDR3 spans 14 residues. With 10 bases removed from V and 5 bases from J, the gap between germline ends came to 20 bases. DNA for the CDR3: TGTGCCACCACCCACGGGGTAGGGGATTATGGCTACACCTTC. Residues: CATTHGVGDYGYTF.

As to this clonotype: One junction end disagrees with the germline gene, perhaps due to a read error. The genes are TRBV27 and TRBJ2-7; possibly TRBD1 for D (5 bases). This CDR3 has 14 amino acids. Germline lookup yields CDR1 MNHEY and CDR2 SMNVEV (reference sequence). The CDR3 region is CVSSLKGLSYEQYF. CDR3 coding DNA: TGTGTCAGCAGTTTGAAGGGGCTCTCCTACGAGCAGTACTTC.

The chain combines TRBV20-1 with TRBJ2-7, with TRBD2 matching over 11 bases. Germline CDR1 reads DFQATT; CDR2 reads SNEGSKA (reference sequence). V gave up 6 bases and J gave up 6 bases; unmatched junction bases: 13. The CDR3 loop spans 15 amino acids. The CDR3 here is CSAEIETSGIGEQYF. CDR3 nucleotides: TGCAGTGCGGAGATCGAGACTAGCGGGATAGGCGAGCAGTACTTC.

This clonotype was picked up a small number of times. The CDR3 loop is CASSVGSGTTGNTIYF. Here the CDR3 DNA reads TGTGCCAGCAGCGTAGGTTCAGGTACCACTGGAAACACCATATATTTT. V usage is TRBV9 and J usage is TRBJ1-3, with unresolved D. This CDR3 contains 16 residues. CDR1 SGDLS and CDR2 YYNGEE come from the germline V gene. The V end was cut by 0 bases, the J end by 2 bases, with 12 bases between.

Many counts were recorded for this clonotype. This CDR3 is CASSFGLAGTGANVLTF. DNA of the CDR3: TGTGCCAGCAGTTTTGGACTAGCGGGAACTGGGGCCAACGTCCTGACTTTC. V usage is TRBV12-3 or TRBV12-4 and J usage is TRBJ2-6, with 12 nucleotides matching TRBD2. Trimming took 3 bases from V and 2 from J; bases not matched to a gene: 2. The CDR3 contains 17 residues.

The table lists this clonotype with many counts. The V call is TRBV5-6, the J call TRBJ2-7; TRBD1 matches 7 bases. Trimming at V came to 4 bases and at J to 0 bases, leaving 4 bases not matched to a gene. This CDR3 spans 14 amino acids. The germline CDR1 and CDR2 sequences are SGHDT and YYEEEE. The DNA of the CDR3 is TGTGCCAGCAGCGTGACAGGGAGCTCCTACGAGCAGTACTTC. Its translation is CASSVTGSSYEQYF.

The J gene is TRBJ2-7, the V gene TRBV27; 10 bases line up with TRBD2. Trimming took 5 bases from V and 3 from J; bases not matched to a gene: 13. This CDR3 has 17 residues. Looked up from germline, CDR1 is MNHEY and CDR2 is SMNVEV (reference sequence). The CDR3 region is CASSPLTVLAGLYEQYF. Written as DNA, the CDR3 is TGTGCCAGCAGTCCGTTGACAGTACTAGCGGGGCTCTACGAGCAGTACTTC.